The 12 T cell receptor beta chains given below trace back to one sample, sequenced in a study of blood T cell repertoires in COVID-19. The table came from immunoSEQ multiplex PCR; TCRdb's copy has only in-frame clones and leaves some out. This sample has hundreds of thousands of clones, with under 90% found just once. Sequenced material: peripheral blood. Receptor source: a man between 60 and 75 years old who had recovered from COVID-19.

The chain recombines TRBV4-2 with TRBJ2-1; D is undetermined. The CDR3 is made up of 18 amino acids. Trimming removed 0 bases from V and 2 bases from J, with 17 bases in between. Germline assignment: CDR1 LGHNA and CDR2 YNFKEQ. The CDR3 sequence: CASSQDWLTTGPYNEQFF. The CDR3 nucleotides read TGTGCCAGCAGCCAAGATTGGTTGACGACGGGTCCCTACAATGAGCAGTTCTTC.

The chain combines TRBV28 with TRBJ2-7, with 9 nucleotides matching TRBD1. Germline V lookup: CDR1 MDHEN, CDR2 SYDVKM. This CDR3 has 15 amino acids. V was clipped by 8 bases and J by 0 bases; unmatched bases: 8. This CDR3 reads CASLPAGQGSYEQYF. In nucleotides, the CDR3 is TGTGCCAGCCTACCGGCGGGACAGGGCTCCTACGAGCAGTACTTC.

This clone was recorded only once. In DNA, the CDR3 is TGTGCCTGGGAGACTAGCGGGAGGACTAACAATGAGCAGTTCTTC. It translates to CAWETSGRTNNEQFF. The rearrangement joins TRBV30 to TRBJ2-1, with TRBD2 identical over 13 bases. The germline gives CDR1 GTSNPN, CDR2 SVGIG (reference sequence). This CDR3 has 15 residues. The V segment lost 5 bases and the J segment 5 bases; nucleotides outside the gene matches: 6.

The rearrangement uses TRBV2 and TRBJ1-5, with a tentative D call TRBD1 (5 bases). Between the trimmed V and J ends, which lost 5 bases and 4 bases, there was a span of 15 bases. The CDR3 covers 15 residues. Germline CDR1 and CDR2: SNHLY and FYNNEI. The CDR3 loop reads CASSRTVDTNQPQHF. The CDR3 DNA sequence: TGTGCCAGCAGTCGTACGGTGGACACGAATCAGCCCCAGCATTTT.

This clone was counted once. The genes are TRBV11-3 and TRBJ2-1, with 9 positions matching TRBD1. The CDR3 is made up of 15 amino acids. Germline CDR1 SGHNT, CDR2 YENEEA. The V segment lost 4 bases and the J segment 7 bases; nucleotides outside the gene matches: 8. CDR3 region: CASSSYNRGRNEQFF. The CDR3 coding sequence is TGTGCCAGCAGCTCGTATAACAGGGGGCGGAATGAGCAGTTCTTC.

V and J are TRBV28 and TRBJ1-2; D ambiguous. V was cut by 2 bases and J by 7 bases, with 11 bases left in between. This CDR3 contains 13 residues. Germline assignment: CDR1 MDHEN and CDR2 SYDVKM. The CDR3 sequence: CASSLPSLVGYTF. CDR3 in DNA: TGTGCCAGCAGTTTACCCAGTTTGGTTGGCTACACCTTC.

This clone appeared once. The V and J genes are TRBV6-5 and TRBJ1-4; perhaps TRBD1 as D (5 bases). Trimming cost V 8 bases and J 8 bases, with 18 bases left between them. Germline CDR1 is MNHEY and CDR2 is SVGAGI. The CDR3 runs 14 residues. The CDR3 here is CASRSGGADEKLFF. The CDR3 nucleotides read TGTGCCAGCCGTAGCGGAGGGGCCGACGAAAAACTGTTTTTT.

The CDR3 DNA reads TGTGCCAGCAGCCCCGGGACTAGCGGGATGGGGCAGTTCTTC. Translation: CASSPGTSGMGQFF. The rearrangement links TRBV2 to TRBJ2-1, with 13 positions matching TRBD2. J was trimmed by 12 bases and V by 6 bases; bases with no gene match: 8. The germline V gene encodes CDR1 SNHLY and CDR2 FYNNEI. The CDR3 runs to 14 residues.

The chain carries TRBV7-2 and TRBJ2-6; 8 nucleotides line up with TRBD1. The ends lost 7 bases at V and 0 bases at J; junction bases unmatched: 8. This CDR3 has 17 amino acids. CDR1 is SGHTA and CDR2 is FQGNSA in the germline V gene. DNA for the CDR3: TGTGCCAGCAAGGCGGCAGGGGGCTACTCTGGGGCCAACGTCCTGACTTTC. It is translated as CASKAAGGYSGANVLTF.

This clone was seen a single time. The CDR3 DNA follows: TGTGCCAGCAGCAGTGGGGGGGCGAGCCGGGAGACCCAGTACTTC. Encoded protein: CASSSGGASRETQYF. The chain combines TRBV9 with TRBJ2-5, with D perhaps matching TRBD2 (7 bases). The CDR3 has 15 residues. Between the trimmed V and J ends, which lost 4 bases and 5 bases, there was a span of 18 bases. Germline values: CDR1 SGDLS, CDR2 YYNGEE.

The chain employs TRBV5-1 and TRBJ2-1; TRBD1 aligns across 7 bases. The trim removed 4 bases at V and 1 base at J, leaving 8 bases unmatched. The CDR3 is made up of 16 amino acids. Germline-derived CDR1 and CDR2 are SGHRS and YFSETQ. CDR3 protein: CASSPARDSSYNEQFF. As DNA, the CDR3 is TGCGCCAGCAGCCCCGCGAGGGACAGTTCCTACAATGAGCAGTTCTTC.

The chain links TRBV5-1 to TRBJ1-1; D perhaps matches TRBD1 (5 bases). Trimming stripped 5 bases from V and 4 bases from J, with 15 bases between. The CDR3 has 14 amino acids. The V gene's germline CDR1 is SGHRS and CDR2 YFSETQ. This CDR3 reads CASSRFQGFTEAFF. CDR3 DNA sequence: TGCGCCAGCAGTCGATTCCAGGGTTTCACTGAAGCTTTCTTT.